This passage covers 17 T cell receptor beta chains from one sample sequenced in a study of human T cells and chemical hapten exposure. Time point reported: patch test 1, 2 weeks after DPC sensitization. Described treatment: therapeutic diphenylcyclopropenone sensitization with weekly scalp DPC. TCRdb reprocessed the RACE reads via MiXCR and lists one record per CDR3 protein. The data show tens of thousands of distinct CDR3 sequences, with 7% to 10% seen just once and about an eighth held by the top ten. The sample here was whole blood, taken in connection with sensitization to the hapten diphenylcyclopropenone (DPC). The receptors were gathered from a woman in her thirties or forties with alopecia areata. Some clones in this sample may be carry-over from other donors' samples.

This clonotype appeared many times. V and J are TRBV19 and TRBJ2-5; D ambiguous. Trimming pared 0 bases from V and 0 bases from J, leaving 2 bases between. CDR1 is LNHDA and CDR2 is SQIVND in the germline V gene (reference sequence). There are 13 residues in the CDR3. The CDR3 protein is CASSIDHQETQYF. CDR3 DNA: TGTGCCAGTAGTATAGATCACCAAGAGACCCAGTACTTC.

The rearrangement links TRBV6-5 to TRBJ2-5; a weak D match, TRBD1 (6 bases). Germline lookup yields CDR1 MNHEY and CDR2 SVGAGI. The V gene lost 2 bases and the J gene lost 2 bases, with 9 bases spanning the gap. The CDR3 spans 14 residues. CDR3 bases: TGTGCCAGCAGTTACGATAGGGGGCAAGAGACCCAGTACTTC. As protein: CASSYDRGQETQYF.

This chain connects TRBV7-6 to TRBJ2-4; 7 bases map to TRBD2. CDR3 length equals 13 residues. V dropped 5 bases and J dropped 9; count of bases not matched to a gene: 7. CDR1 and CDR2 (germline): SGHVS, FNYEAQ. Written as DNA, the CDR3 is TGTGCCAGCAGCACGCCGCCGGGAGGCATTCAGTACTTC. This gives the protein CASSTPPGGIQYF. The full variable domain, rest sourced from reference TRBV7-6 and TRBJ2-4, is GAGVSQSPRYKVTKRGQDVALRCDPISGHVSLYWYRQALGQGPEFLTYFNYEAQQDKSGLPNDRFSAERPEGSISTLTIQRTEQRDSAMYRCASSTPPGGIQYFGAGTRLSVL.

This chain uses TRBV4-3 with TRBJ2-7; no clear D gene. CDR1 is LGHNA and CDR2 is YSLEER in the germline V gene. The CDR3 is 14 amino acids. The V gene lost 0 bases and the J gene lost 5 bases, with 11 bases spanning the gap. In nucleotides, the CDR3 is TGCGCCAGCAGCCAAGATTACACGGTCAACGAGCAGTACTTC. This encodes CASSQDYTVNEQYF.

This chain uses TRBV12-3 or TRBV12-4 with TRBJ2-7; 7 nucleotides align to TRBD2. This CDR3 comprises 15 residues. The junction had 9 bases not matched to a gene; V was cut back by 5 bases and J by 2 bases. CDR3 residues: CASSRPAGTAYEQYF. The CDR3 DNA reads TGTGCCAGCAGTCGCCCAGCGGGGACCGCCTACGAGCAGTACTTC.

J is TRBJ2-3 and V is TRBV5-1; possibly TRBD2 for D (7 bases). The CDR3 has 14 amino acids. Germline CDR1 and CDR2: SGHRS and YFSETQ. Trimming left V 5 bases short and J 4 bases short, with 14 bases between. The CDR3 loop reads CASRSEGGADTQYF. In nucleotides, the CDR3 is TGCGCCAGCAGGTCGGAAGGGGGGGCAGATACGCAGTATTTT.

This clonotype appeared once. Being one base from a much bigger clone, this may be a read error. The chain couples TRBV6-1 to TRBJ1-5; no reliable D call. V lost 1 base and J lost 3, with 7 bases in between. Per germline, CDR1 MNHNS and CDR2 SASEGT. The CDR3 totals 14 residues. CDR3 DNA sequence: TGTGCCAGCAGTGAAGTAGAAACCAATCAGCCCCAGCATTTT. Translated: CASSEVETNQPQHF.

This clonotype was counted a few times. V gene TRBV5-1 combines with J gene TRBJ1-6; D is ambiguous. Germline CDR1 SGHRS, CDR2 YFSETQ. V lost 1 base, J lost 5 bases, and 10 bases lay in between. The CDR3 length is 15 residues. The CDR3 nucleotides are TGCGCCAGCAGCTTGATACAGATGAATAATTCACCCCTCCACTTT. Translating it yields CASSLIQMNNSPLHF.

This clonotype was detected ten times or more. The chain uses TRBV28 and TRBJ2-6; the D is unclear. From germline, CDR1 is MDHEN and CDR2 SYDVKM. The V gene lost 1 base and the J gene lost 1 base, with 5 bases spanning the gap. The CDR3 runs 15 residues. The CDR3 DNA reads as TGTGCCAGCAGTTTATTGGGGTCTGGGGCCAACGTCCTGACTTTC. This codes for CASSLLGSGANVLTF.

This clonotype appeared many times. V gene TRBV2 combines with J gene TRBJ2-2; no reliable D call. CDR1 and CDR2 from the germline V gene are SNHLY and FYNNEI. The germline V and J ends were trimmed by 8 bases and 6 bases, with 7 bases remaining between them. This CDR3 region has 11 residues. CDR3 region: CASRFSGELFF. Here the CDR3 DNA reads TGTGCCAGCCGTTTTTCCGGGGAGCTGTTTTTT.

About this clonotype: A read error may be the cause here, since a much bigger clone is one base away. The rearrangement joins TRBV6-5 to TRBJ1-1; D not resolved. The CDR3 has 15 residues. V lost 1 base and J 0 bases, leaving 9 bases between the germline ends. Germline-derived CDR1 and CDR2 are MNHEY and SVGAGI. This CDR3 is CASSYFPMVNTEAFF. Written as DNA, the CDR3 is TGTGCCAGCAGTTACTTCCCGATGGTGAACACTGAAGCTTTCTTT.

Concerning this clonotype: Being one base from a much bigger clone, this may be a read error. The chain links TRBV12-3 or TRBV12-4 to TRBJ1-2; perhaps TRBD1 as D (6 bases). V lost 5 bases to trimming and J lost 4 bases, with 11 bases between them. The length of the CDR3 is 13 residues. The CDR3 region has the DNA TGTGCCAGCAGTCCAGGGGACCTCTATGGCTACACCTTC. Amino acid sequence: CASSPGDLYGYTF.

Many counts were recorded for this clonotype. CDR3 DNA: TGCAGTGCTAGTTACCATCAGAAAGAGACCCAGTACTTC. This sequence encodes CSASYHQKETQYF. The V gene is TRBV20-1, the J gene TRBJ2-5; D is ambiguous. Germline-derived CDR1 and CDR2 are DFQATT and SNEGSKA (reference sequence). The CDR3 spans 13 residues. Trimming removed 3 bases at V and 3 bases at J, with 11 bases between.

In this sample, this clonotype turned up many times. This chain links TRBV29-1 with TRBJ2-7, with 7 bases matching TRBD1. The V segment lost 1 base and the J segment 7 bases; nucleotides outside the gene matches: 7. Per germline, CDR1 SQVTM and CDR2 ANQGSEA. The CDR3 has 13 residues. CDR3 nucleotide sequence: TGCAGCGTTGAAGGTCACAGGGGAGAAGAGCAGTACTTC. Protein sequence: CSVEGHRGEEQYF.

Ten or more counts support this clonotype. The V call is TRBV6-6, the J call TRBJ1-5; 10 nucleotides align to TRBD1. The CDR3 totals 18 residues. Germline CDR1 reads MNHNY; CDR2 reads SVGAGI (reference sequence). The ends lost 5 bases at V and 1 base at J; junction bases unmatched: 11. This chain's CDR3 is CASSPGTGAKKSNQPQHF. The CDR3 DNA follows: TGTGCCAGCAGTCCCGGGACAGGGGCAAAAAAAAGCAATCAGCCCCAGCATTTT.

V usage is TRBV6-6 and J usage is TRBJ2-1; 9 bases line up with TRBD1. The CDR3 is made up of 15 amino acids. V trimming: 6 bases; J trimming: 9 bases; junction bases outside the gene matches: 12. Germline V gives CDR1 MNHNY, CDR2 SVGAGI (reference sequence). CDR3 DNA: TGTGCCAGCAGGATTGGGACAGGGCTTGGGCGTGAGCAGTTCTTC. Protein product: CASRIGTGLGREQFF.

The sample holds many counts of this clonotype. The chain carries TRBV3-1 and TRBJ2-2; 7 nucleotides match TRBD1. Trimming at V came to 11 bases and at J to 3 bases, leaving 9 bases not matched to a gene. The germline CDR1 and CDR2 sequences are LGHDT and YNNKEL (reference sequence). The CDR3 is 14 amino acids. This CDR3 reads CAARSGQDTGELFF. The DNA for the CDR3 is TGTGCCGCTAGATCCGGACAGGACACCGGGGAGCTGTTTTTT.